Below, 8 T cell receptor beta chains from the same sample are listed, as sequenced in a study of immune heterogeneity within non-small cell lung tumors. In a multiplex PCR, 32 V and 13 J primers amplified TCR beta CDR3. TCRdb re-analysed the multiplex PCR reads in MiXCR, keeping a single row per CDR3 protein. The repertoire includes approximately 6,300 distinct CDR3 sequences, 20% to 25% of them detected once, and 14% sits in the top ten. With around 600 ng used per sample, the template was genomic DNA from bulk tumor. Taken during surgery, several biopsies per primary tumor were spaced as far apart as possible within the tumor mass. Patients went through curative surgery, and their non-small cell lung cancer was untreated and newly diagnosed. The source material was lung tumor tissue. These TCRs come from a female donor with non-small cell lung cancer.

In the case of this clonotype: At one boundary the junction diverges from the germline segment, which might be a read error. The chain joins TRBV5-1 to TRBJ1-2, with D tentatively TRBD1 (5 bases). Germline V lookup: CDR1 SGHRS, CDR2 YFSETQ. This CDR3 is 14 amino acids long. The CDR3 coding sequence is TGCGCCAGCAGCTTGGCCTGGGGGAACTATGGCCACACCTTC. Protein: CASSLAWGNYGHTF. Combining the CDR3 with reference TRBV5-1 and TRBJ1-2 gives the whole variable domain KAGVTQTPRYLIKTRGQQVTLSCSPISGHRSVSWYQQTPGQGLQFLFEYFSETQRNKGNFPGRFSGRQFSNSRSEMNVSTLELGDSALYLCASSLAWGNYGHTFGSGTRLTVV.

By share of the sample, this clonotype is medium-sized. This chain uses TRBV28 with TRBJ2-7, with D tentatively TRBD2 (5 bases). The CDR3 extends over 14 amino acids. Germline V gives CDR1 MDHEN, CDR2 SYDVKM. V lost 4 bases and J lost 0, with 10 bases in between. The CDR3 sequence is CASSYEGFSYEQYF. For the CDR3, the DNA is TGTGCCAGCAGTTATGAGGGATTCTCCTACGAGCAGTACTTC.

This clonotype counts as medium-sized. The rearrangement joins TRBV24-1 to TRBJ2-7, with D perhaps matching TRBD1 (6 bases). Trimming took off 4 bases at V and 2 bases at J, with 17 bases between the two ends. The CDR3 length is 16 residues. CDR1 is KGHDR and CDR2 is SFDVKD in the germline V gene. Written as DNA, the CDR3 is TGTGCCACCAGTGACCCGAAGGGGGACCCTACCTACGAGCAGTACTTC. Protein sequence: CATSDPKGDPTYEQYF.

This clonotype was counted between two and nine times. The chain uses TRBV28 and TRBJ2-1, with D tentatively TRBD2 (5 bases). The V gene's germline CDR1 is MDHEN and CDR2 SYDVKM. CDR3 length: 13 residues. V lost 8 bases and J lost 5, with 13 bases in between. The CDR3 protein is CASEGEGHNEQFF. The CDR3 DNA reads as TGTGCCAGCGAGGGAGAGGGTCACAATGAGCAGTTCTTC.

The V call is TRBV5-6, the J call TRBJ1-2, with D unclear. The CDR3 covers 15 residues. V was clipped by 2 bases and J by 3 bases, with 14 bases between them. Germline V gene sequence: CDR1 SGHDT, CDR2 YYEEEE. In DNA, the CDR3 is TGTGCCAGCAGCTTTGGAGCCGGGAGAGACTATGGCTACACCTTC. The encoded protein is CASSFGAGRDYGYTF.

The J gene is TRBJ2-7, the V gene TRBV2; the match to TRBD2 covers 10 bases. The CDR3 extends over 15 amino acids. V shed 4 bases and J 5 bases; nucleotides not matched to a gene: 8. Germline CDR1 is SNHLY and CDR2 is FYNNEI. The chain's CDR3 is CASSADLAGDDEQYF. CDR3 sequence (DNA): TGTGCCAGCAGTGCTGATCTAGCGGGAGACGACGAGCAGTACTTC.

The chain employs TRBV30 and TRBJ2-1; 8 nucleotides align to TRBD2. Per germline, CDR1 GTSNPN and CDR2 SVGIG (reference sequence). The trim removed 4 bases at V and 6 bases at J, leaving 8 bases unmatched. CDR3 size: 14 residues. CDR3: CAWNPTGGGNEQFF. The CDR3 DNA is TGTGCCTGGAACCCTACGGGAGGGGGCAATGAGCAGTTCTTC. Using reference TRBV30 and TRBJ2-1 for the parts outside the CDR3, the full variable domain is SQTIHQWPATLVQPVGSPLSLECTVEGTSNPNLYWYRQAAGRGLQLLFYSVGIGQISSEVPQNLSASRPQDRQFILSSKKLLLSDSGFYLCAWNPTGGGNEQFFGPGTRLTVL.

By sample fraction, this clonotype is medium-sized. This chain connects TRBV27 to TRBJ2-7, with D hard to call. V lost 3 bases, J lost 1 base, and 7 bases lay in between. Germline assignment: CDR1 MNHEY and CDR2 SMNVEV (reference sequence). The CDR3 length is 13 residues. CDR3 in amino acids: CASSFTPSYEQYF. DNA of the CDR3: TGTGCCAGCAGTTTTACCCCATCCTACGAGCAGTACTTC.